These T cell receptor beta chains were read from a single sample in a study of T cell responses to AZD1222 COVID-19 vaccine. Repertoires were generated with immunoSEQ multiplex PCR, while TCRdb's copy carries only in-frame clones and drops some. In the table there are approximately 75,000 clones, around 86% of which are singletons. This material consisted of peripheral blood, taken 28 days after the second AZD1222 dose. These receptors all stem from an adult who received the AZD1222 COVID-19 vaccine. Both conserved end residues are part of each CDR3. Fields, in order: J gene, D gene, clone size, V gene, CDR3 DNA, CDR3 protein. D genes are given only for firm matches. Clone size, where shown, is once, few, many, or a class for clones that have expanded.

j_gene: TRBJ1-4; d_gene: .; abundance: .; v_gene: TRBV15; CDR3nt: TGTGCCACCAGCAGGACGGGACAAACGGTGTTTTTT; CDR3aa: CATSRTGQTVFF
j_gene: TRBJ2-5; d_gene: TRBD2; abundance: .; v_gene: TRBV5-6; CDR3nt: TGTGCCAGCAGCTTGACTAGCGGGGGGGAGACCCAGTACTTC; CDR3aa: CASSLTSGGETQYF
j_gene: TRBJ2-7; d_gene: TRBD1; abundance: .; v_gene: TRBV15; CDR3nt: TGTGCCACCAGCAGGGACAGGGGGTACGAGCAGTACTTC; CDR3aa: CATSRDRGYEQYF
j_gene: TRBJ1-1; d_gene: .; abundance: few; v_gene: TRBV6-2/TRBV6-3; CDR3nt: TGTGCCAGCAGTCGCCTTTCAATACAGGGCACTGAAGCTTTCTTT; CDR3aa: CASSRLSIQGTEAFF
j_gene: TRBJ1-1; d_gene: TRBD1; abundance: .; v_gene: TRBV5-1; CDR3nt: TGCGCCAGCAGCTGGGGACAGGCCCAAGAAGCTTTCTTT; CDR3aa: CASSWGQAQEAFF
j_gene: TRBJ1-5; d_gene: TRBD1; abundance: .; v_gene: TRBV4-2; CDR3nt: TGTGCCAGCAGCCGACCGGACAGGGACAATCAGCCCCAGCATTTT; CDR3aa: CASSRPDRDNQPQHF
j_gene: TRBJ2-1; d_gene: TRBD2; abundance: .; v_gene: TRBV7-2; CDR3nt: TGTGCCAGCAGCCCACCGACGGGGGGGGGCGTCTATGAGCAGTTCTTC; CDR3aa: CASSPPTGGGVYEQFF
j_gene: TRBJ2-5; d_gene: .; abundance: .; v_gene: TRBV15; CDR3nt: TGTGCCACCAGCAGAGAACTCCGCCAAGAGACCCAGTACTTC; CDR3aa: CATSRELRQETQYF
j_gene: TRBJ2-5; d_gene: .; abundance: .; v_gene: TRBV2; CDR3nt: TGTGCCAGCAGTGAAGCGGGACGCTCGAGAGAGACCCAGTACTTC; CDR3aa: CASSEAGRSRETQYF
j_gene: TRBJ1-4; d_gene: .; abundance: .; v_gene: TRBV5-5; CDR3nt: TGTGCCAGCAGCATCCCACGGGTCCCCAATGAAAAACTGTTTTTT; CDR3aa: CASSIPRVPNEKLFF
j_gene: TRBJ1-6; d_gene: TRBD1; abundance: .; v_gene: TRBV2; CDR3nt: TGTGCCAGCACCCCGGGACAGGGCCCCCTCCACTTT; CDR3aa: CASTPGQGPLHF
j_gene: TRBJ1-2; d_gene: .; abundance: .; v_gene: TRBV3-1/TRBV3-2; CDR3nt: TGTGCCAGCAGCCAAGGGAACAGGCCCGGGAACTATGGCTACACCTTC; CDR3aa: CASSQGNRPGNYGYTF
j_gene: TRBJ1-3; d_gene: .; abundance: .; v_gene: TRBV5-6; CDR3nt: TGTGCCAGCAGCCAGGACCGTGTTGGAAACACCATATATTTT; CDR3aa: CASSQDRVGNTIYF
j_gene: TRBJ2-2; d_gene: .; abundance: .; v_gene: TRBV7-2; CDR3nt: TGTGCCAGCAGCCTCACGCCCGGGACTCTACAGAACACCGGGGAGCTGTTTTTT; CDR3aa: CASSLTPGTLQNTGELFF
j_gene: TRBJ2-3; d_gene: .; abundance: .; v_gene: TRBV10-3; CDR3nt: TGTGCCATCAGTGAAGGGGGGGCCACAGATACGCAGTATTTT; CDR3aa: CAISEGGATDTQYF
j_gene: TRBJ1-3; d_gene: .; abundance: .; v_gene: TRBV4-2; CDR3nt: TGTGCCAGCAGCCAATTGAGTAGCTCTGGAAACACCATATATTTT; CDR3aa: CASSQLSSSGNTIYF
j_gene: TRBJ1-5; d_gene: .; abundance: .; v_gene: TRBV6-2/TRBV6-3; CDR3nt: TGTGCCAGCAGTATCAGCAATCAGCCCCAGCATTTT; CDR3aa: CASSISNQPQHF
j_gene: TRBJ1-1; d_gene: TRBD1; abundance: .; v_gene: TRBV4-2; CDR3nt: TGTGCCAGCAGCCCCGGACAGGGGGCGCTTGGCACTGAAGCTTTCTTT; CDR3aa: CASSPGQGALGTEAFF
j_gene: TRBJ1-5; d_gene: .; abundance: .; v_gene: TRBV30; CDR3nt: TGTGCCTGGAGGGCTGATAGCAATCAGCCCCAGCATTTT; CDR3aa: CAWRADSNQPQHF
j_gene: TRBJ2-3; d_gene: .; abundance: .; v_gene: TRBV7-2; CDR3nt: TGTGCCAGCAGCTCCCAGTCATTTACGCAGTATTTT; CDR3aa: CASSSQSFTQYF
j_gene: TRBJ2-1; d_gene: TRBD2; abundance: .; v_gene: TRBV11-3; CDR3nt: TGTGCCAGCAGCTCCCGAAGCGGGGGCTCCTACAATGAGCAGTTCTTC; CDR3aa: CASSSRSGGSYNEQFF
j_gene: TRBJ1-2; d_gene: .; abundance: .; v_gene: TRBV5-6; CDR3nt: TGTGCCAGCAGCTTGGTCAGGACGGACTATGGCTACACCTTC; CDR3aa: CASSLVRTDYGYTF
j_gene: TRBJ2-3; d_gene: TRBD2; abundance: .; v_gene: TRBV5-4; CDR3nt: TGTGCCAGCAGCTTGGGGGCCGGGACTAGCGCGACAGATACGCAGTATTTT; CDR3aa: CASSLGAGTSATDTQYF
j_gene: TRBJ1-3; d_gene: TRBD1; abundance: .; v_gene: TRBV4-2; CDR3nt: TGTGCCAGCAGCCAAACACAGGGGTCCTACTCTGGAAACACCATATATTTT; CDR3aa: CASSQTQGSYSGNTIYF
j_gene: TRBJ2-7; d_gene: .; abundance: .; v_gene: TRBV4-2; CDR3nt: TGTGCCAGCAGCCAAAGGTTCTCAGGGTCCTACGAGCAGTACTTC; CDR3aa: CASSQRFSGSYEQYF
j_gene: TRBJ1-4; d_gene: .; abundance: .; v_gene: TRBV28; CDR3nt: TGTGCCAGCAGTTCCCGTTGGACCGAGAATGAAAAACTGTTTTTT; CDR3aa: CASSSRWTENEKLFF
j_gene: TRBJ2-7; d_gene: .; abundance: .; v_gene: TRBV5-6; CDR3nt: TGTGCCAGCAGCGACCGCCAATCCGAGCAGTACTTC; CDR3aa: CASSDRQSEQYF
j_gene: TRBJ2-2; d_gene: .; abundance: .; v_gene: TRBV5-1; CDR3nt: TGCGCCAGCAGTTACGACAGGAACACCGGGGAGCTGTTTTTT; CDR3aa: CASSYDRNTGELFF
j_gene: TRBJ1-1; d_gene: .; abundance: .; v_gene: TRBV5-1; CDR3nt: TGCGCCAGCAGCTTGGTAGGTTCGAACACTGAAGCTTTCTTT; CDR3aa: CASSLVGSNTEAFF
j_gene: TRBJ1-2; d_gene: .; abundance: .; v_gene: TRBV29-1; CDR3nt: TGCAGCGTTGAAGAGGGCGAGACACGGAGGTATGGCTACACCTTC; CDR3aa: CSVEEGETRRYGYTF
j_gene: TRBJ2-2; d_gene: TRBD2; abundance: .; v_gene: TRBV5-6; CDR3nt: TGTGCCAGCAGCAGAGCCGGGACTAGCGGGGGGAACACCGGGGAGCTGTTTTTT; CDR3aa: CASSRAGTSGGNTGELFF
j_gene: TRBJ1-5; d_gene: .; abundance: .; v_gene: TRBV2; CDR3nt: TGTGCCAGCAGTGGCCCGAAATGGGGGGGACATCAGCCCCAGCATTTT; CDR3aa: CASSGPKWGGHQPQHF